These 2 T cell receptor beta chains originate from one sample sequenced in a study of cytomegalovirus exposure and HLA in healthy donors. Some clones are missing from TCRdb's copy, which holds only in-frame ones; the method was immunoSEQ multiplex PCR. The table shows under 150,000 clones, with about 88% occurring only once. Sequencing input: PBMCs. The receptors originated from a man between 18 and 29 years old in good health and CMV-seropositive.

The chain combines TRBV6-1 with TRBJ1-2; TRBD1 agrees at 9 bases. This CDR3 is built from 14 residues. V shed 6 bases and J 3 bases; nucleotides not matched to a gene: 5. CDR1 is MNHNS, CDR2 SASEGT, per germline. CDR3 in amino acids: CASRHRDRDYGYTF. The CDR3 bases are TGTGCCAGCAGGCACCGGGACAGGGACTATGGCTACACCTTC.

The chain links TRBV6-5 to TRBJ1-6; D remains ambiguous. Germline V gene sequence: CDR1 MNHEY, CDR2 SVGAGI. V dropped 6 bases and J dropped 9 bases, with 12 bases sitting between them. The CDR3 extends over 13 amino acids. The CDR3 region is CASSPGEISPLHF. DNA for the CDR3: TGTGCCAGCAGCCCCGGGGAGATTTCACCCCTCCACTTT.